Listed here are 22 T cell receptor beta chains from one sample, sequenced in a study of control samples from healthy donors and cancer patients. Profiled with immunoSEQ multiplex PCR; TCRdb holds only in-frame clones, not every one. Altogether approximately 28,000 clones are present, 91% being singletons, with the ten largest covering 9.5% to 15%. Material: PBMCs. The source of these receptors is a man in his forties or fifties with lung cancer.

The gene calls are TRBV6-5 and TRBJ1-2, with a weak D call TRBD1 (5 bases). Germline V gives CDR1 MNHEY, CDR2 SVGAGI. The CDR3 loop spans 15 amino acids. V shed 2 bases and J shed 3 bases, with 13 bases lying between them. CDR3 residues: CASSYGQGRDYGYTF. As DNA, the CDR3 is TGTGCCAGCAGTTACGGGCAGGGTAGGGACTATGGCTACACCTTC.

The chain recombines TRBV2 with TRBJ1-1; D gene uncertain. Deletions cut 8 bases from V and 0 bases from J, with 10 bases between. The CDR3 is 13 residues long. Germline lookup yields CDR1 SNHLY and CDR2 FYNNEI. As DNA, the CDR3 is TGTGCCAGCGCTAAAAACGTGAACACTGAAGCTTTCTTT. Its translation is CASAKNVNTEAFF.

CDR3 sequence reads: CASSQTGNSEQYF. The CDR3 nucleotides read TGTGCCAGCAGCCAAACAGGGAATAGCGAGCAGTACTTC. This rearrangement joins TRBV6-5 to TRBJ2-7, with D possibly matching TRBD1 (6 bases). From germline, CDR1 is MNHEY and CDR2 SVGAGI. Trimming shortened V by 6 bases and J by 6 bases, and 15 bases separated the two germline ends. There are 13 residues in the CDR3.

V and J are TRBV19 and TRBJ2-7; 10 bases match TRBD2. V shed 7 bases and J 5 bases; nucleotides not matched to a gene: 5. The germline V gene encodes CDR1 LNHDA and CDR2 SQIVND (reference sequence). The CDR3 sequence is 13 residues long. The CDR3 bases are TGTGCCAGTAAGCTAGCGGGGGAAAACGAGCAGTACTTC. As protein: CASKLAGENEQYF.

The chain couples TRBV5-4 to TRBJ1-2; tentative D call: TRBD1 (6 bases). The V end lost 4 bases, the J end lost 8 bases, and 12 bases lay between the germline ends. The V gene's germline CDR1 is SGHNT and CDR2 YYREEE (reference sequence). There are 12 residues in the CDR3. CDR3 in amino acids: CASSPTGYGYTF. DNA of the CDR3: TGTGCCAGCAGCCCAACAGGGTACGGCTACACCTTC.

This chain uses TRBV7-2 with TRBJ2-1, with 7 positions matching TRBD2. The CDR3 runs to 16 residues. Germline V lookup: CDR1 SGHTA, CDR2 FQGNSA. Germline trimming cut 2 bases from V and 5 bases from J; bases unmatched to any gene: 9. The CDR3 nucleotides are TGTGCCAGCAGCTTAATATCCGGGGGGACCCACAATGAGCAGTTCTTC. Translation gives CASSLISGGTHNEQFF.

The CDR3 loop reads CASSFGTGAFYEQYF. The CDR3 bases are TGTGCCAGCAGCTTTGGGACAGGGGCTTTCTACGAGCAGTACTTC. The chain recombines TRBV7-2 with TRBJ2-7; 10 bases match TRBD1. J was trimmed by 3 bases and V by 3 bases; bases with no gene match: 5. From germline, CDR1 is SGHTA and CDR2 FQGNSA. The CDR3 spans 15 residues.

In this sample, this clone turned up once. The chain recombines TRBV6-5 with TRBJ2-3, with 8 bases aligning to TRBD1. The germline V gene encodes CDR1 MNHEY and CDR2 SVGAGI. After removal of 2 bases from V and 4 bases from J, the junction contained 5 bases not matched to a gene. This CDR3 has 15 residues. CDR3 region: CASSYIGQGSDTQYF. The CDR3 coding sequence is TGTGCCAGCAGTTACATCGGACAGGGATCAGATACGCAGTATTTT.

A remark on this clone: Other DNA sequences within the sample encode an identical CDR3. V and J are TRBV6-1 and TRBJ2-1; 12 bases match TRBD2. J gave up 6 bases and V 4 bases, and 10 bases lay outside the gene matches. The germline V gene encodes CDR1 MNHNS and CDR2 SASEGT. The CDR3 has 17 amino acids. CDR3 in amino acids: CASSVSSGGAGGNEQFF. The CDR3 region has the DNA TGTGCCAGCAGTGTATCTAGCGGGGGGGCGGGGGGCAATGAGCAGTTCTTC.

Here the CDR3 reads CASTRGPQETQYF. The CDR3 DNA reads TGTGCCAGCACCCGGGGACCTCAAGAGACCCAGTACTTC. The V call is TRBV2, the J call TRBJ2-5, with D possibly called TRBD1 or TRBD2 (5 bases each). There are 13 residues in the CDR3. Trimming removed 7 bases at V and 2 bases at J, with 11 bases between. Germline CDR1 and CDR2: SNHLY and FYNNEI.

This clone was observed a single time. The chain has TRBV7-9 and TRBJ2-7, with TRBD2 identical over 7 bases. V lost 5 bases and J lost 3; bases outside the gene matches: 7. Germline lookup yields CDR1 SEHNR and CDR2 FQNEAQ (reference sequence). This CDR3 is 14 amino acids long. In DNA, the CDR3 is TGTGCCAGCAGCAAGATGACTAGCCACTACGAGCAGTACTTC. Translated: CASSKMTSHYEQYF.

The genes are TRBV16 and TRBJ1-3, with D tentatively TRBD1 (5 bases). Trimming took 3 bases from V and 0 from J, leaving 9 bases between them. Germline lookup yields CDR1 KGHSY and CDR2 FQNENV. The length of the CDR3 is 15 residues. CDR3 nucleotides: TGTGCCAGCAGCCAGGACATCCTCTCTGGAAACACCATATATTTT. Residues: CASSQDILSGNTIYF.

This chain uses TRBV19 with TRBJ2-6, with D possibly matching TRBD1 (5 bases). The CDR3 consists of 14 residues. V was clipped by 5 bases and J by 4 bases, with 9 bases between them. Germline V CDR1 and CDR2: LNHDA, SQIVND (reference sequence). CDR3 DNA: TGTGCCAGTAGTCAGGGTTCGGGGGCCAACGTCCTGACTTTC. This gives the protein CASSQGSGANVLTF.

The CDR3 region has the DNA TGTGCCAGCAGCCCCAGGTATAGCAATCAGCCCCAGCATTTT. Its protein is CASSPRYSNQPQHF. The rearrangement uses TRBV7-6 and TRBJ1-5; D gene uncertain. CDR1 is SGHVS, CDR2 FNYEAQ, per germline. This CDR3 is 14 amino acids long. The V end was cut by 5 bases, the J end by 0 bases, with 8 bases between.

The rearrangement uses TRBV4-3 and TRBJ1-2, with TRBD1 as a possible D gene (5 bases). The germline V and J ends were trimmed by 4 bases and 2 bases, with 14 bases remaining between them. The CDR3 runs 15 residues. CDR1 and CDR2 (germline): LGHNA, YSLEER. The CDR3 loop is CASSPTGTENYGYTF. CDR3 DNA sequence: TGCGCCAGCAGCCCCACCGGGACGGAAAACTATGGCTACACCTTC.

V and J are TRBV3-1 (or the pseudogene TRBV3-2) and TRBJ1-5; D not resolved. CDR1 LGHDT and CDR2 YNNKEL come from the germline V gene (reference sequence). This CDR3 has 14 residues. Trimming pared 3 bases from V and 0 bases from J, leaving 6 bases between. The CDR3 is CASSQASSNQPQHF. The CDR3 DNA follows: TGTGCCAGCAGCCAGGCATCTAGCAATCAGCCCCAGCATTTT.

The V and J genes are TRBV19 and TRBJ1-2; 10 positions match TRBD1. V lost 0 bases to trimming and J lost 3 bases; unmatched junction nucleotides: 10. CDR3 length equals 18 residues. Germline loops: CDR1 LNHDA, CDR2 SQIVND (reference sequence). The CDR3 spells CASSIDGKTGGLDYGYTF. CDR3 nucleotides: TGTGCCAGTAGTATAGATGGGAAGACAGGGGGCTTGGACTATGGCTACACCTTC.

The gene calls are TRBV12-3 or TRBV12-4 and TRBJ2-1; no reliable D call. The germline V and J ends were trimmed by 1 base and 6 bases, with 4 bases remaining between them. The CDR3 covers 12 residues. The CDR3 coding sequence is TGTGCCAGCAGTTTAGGGCGCAATGAGCAGTTCTTC. Translating gives CASSLGRNEQFF.

The chain uses TRBV7-2 and TRBJ2-2; tentative D call: TRBD2 (6 bases). V shed 5 bases and J shed 6 bases, with 10 bases lying between them. The CDR3 spans 13 residues. Germline CDR1 SGHTA, CDR2 FQGNSA. The CDR3 sequence: CASSPGGAGELFF. CDR3 sequence (DNA): TGTGCCAGCAGCCCCGGAGGGGCCGGGGAGCTGTTTTTT.

This chain links TRBV7-9 with TRBJ2-2, with D unclear. The V gene lost 7 bases and the J gene lost 4 bases, with 10 bases spanning the gap. Germline values: CDR1 SEHNR, CDR2 FQNEAQ (reference sequence). This CDR3 spans 13 amino acids. The CDR3 DNA follows: TGTGCCAGCACCACCCCGTCCACCGGGGAGCTGTTTTTT. It encodes CASTTPSTGELFF.

This clone turned up a few times. This chain uses TRBV7-3 with TRBJ1-5; a weak D match, TRBD1 (6 bases). Germline V gene lookup returns CDR1 SGHTA and CDR2 FQGTGA. The length of the CDR3 is 15 residues. V was trimmed by 0 bases and J by 5 bases, leaving 11 bases between them. The CDR3 nucleotides read TGTGCCAGCAGCTTAACGGCGGGGGCAGATCAGCCCCAGCATTTT. This translates into CASSLTAGADQPQHF.

V usage is TRBV7-6 and J usage is TRBJ2-1; unclear D gene. V gave up 3 bases and J gave up 0 bases, with 9 bases separating them. Per the germline V gene, CDR1 is SGHVS and CDR2 is FNYEAQ. The CDR3 is 15 amino acids. CDR3: CASSFRSNSYNEQFF. CDR3 sequence (DNA): TGTGCCAGCAGCTTTCGGTCCAACTCCTACAATGAGCAGTTCTTC.